This T cell receptor beta chain is drawn from a study of T cell changes during pregnancy in multiple sclerosis. The data were produced by immunoSEQ multiplex PCR, yet TCRdb's version contains in-frame clones alone and is incomplete. The data contain tens of thousands of clones, roughly 88% of them seen just once; the ten biggest clones take up roughly 8%. This sample comprised CD8+ T cells from peripheral blood mononuclear cells, obtained in the first trimester of pregnancy. This TCR was sampled from a female donor in good health, enrolled as a control in a pregnancy study.

CDR3 bases: TGTGCCAGCAGTCGAACAGCCTACAATGAGCAGTTCTTC. Amino acids: CASSRTAYNEQFF. The chain couples TRBV2 to TRBJ2-1; no definite D call. Germline assignment: CDR1 SNHLY and CDR2 FYNNEI. The CDR3 extends over 13 amino acids. Trimming shortened V by 5 bases and J by 2 bases, and 7 bases separated the two germline ends. Variable domain in full (rest from reference TRBV2 and TRBJ2-1): EPEVTQTPSHQVTQMGQEVILRCVPISNHLYFYWYRQILGQKVEFLVSFYNNEISEKSEIFDDQFSVERPDGSNFTLKIRSTKLEDSAMYFCASSRTAYNEQFFGPGTRLTVL.